What follows are 7 T cell receptor beta chains derived from one specimen sequenced in a study of T-cell reconstitution after alpha-beta-depleted transplantation in children. TCRbeta library construction was performed incorporating unique molecular identifiers. TCRdb processed the PCR reads anew with MiXCR; each CDR3 protein has one entry. The top ten hold 3% to 4.5% of the sample, which has some 390,000 distinct CDR3 sequences, roughly 20% seen once. The source was PBMCs from the stem cell graft donor, collected from the stem cell graft. Receptor source: a human donor who donated a stem cell graft to a child with acute myeloid leukemia.

In its sample, this clonotype was seen many times. The J gene is TRBJ2-3, the V gene TRBV29-1, with a tentative D call TRBD1 (5 bases). The CDR3 consists of 13 residues. CDR1 SQVTM and CDR2 ANQGSEA come from the germline V gene. Trimming removed 7 bases at V and 0 bases at J, with 11 bases between. This chain's CDR3 is CSAGQGSTDTQYF. The CDR3 DNA follows: TGCAGCGCAGGACAAGGAAGCACAGATACGCAGTATTTT.

The J gene is TRBJ2-1, the V gene TRBV20-1; 7 bases map to TRBD2. Germline loops: CDR1 DFQATT, CDR2 SNEGSKA (reference sequence). The CDR3 extends over 16 amino acids. After removal of 3 bases from V and 9 bases from J, the junction contained 17 bases not matched to a gene. CDR3 nucleotide sequence: TGCAGTGCTAGTCCGACTAGCAAGAGGGTCTACGGTGAGCAGTTCTTC. Protein sequence: CSASPTSKRVYGEQFF.

This clonotype turned up a few times. This sequence joins TRBV25-1 and TRBJ2-7; tentatively, D is TRBD1 or TRBD2 (5 bases each). Germline V gene sequence: CDR1 MGHDK, CDR2 SYGVNS. The length of the CDR3 is 11 residues. The V end lost 10 bases, the J end lost 2 bases, and 9 bases lay between the germline ends. CDR3 coding DNA: TGTGCCATGGGGGATCCCTACGAGCAGTACTTC. Protein sequence: CAMGDPYEQYF.

This clonotype was found a few times. V gene TRBV12-3 or TRBV12-4 combines with J gene TRBJ2-4; 7 nucleotides line up with TRBD1. V lost 4 bases, J lost 6 bases, and 6 bases stayed unmatched. This CDR3 is built from 14 residues. The CDR3 nucleotides are TGTGCCAGCAGTTCGTTGACAGGGATAAACATTCAGTACTTC. As protein: CASSSLTGINIQYF.

This chain connects TRBV9 to TRBJ1-1; 7 bases agree with TRBD1. The CDR3 is made up of 14 amino acids. Germline lookup yields CDR1 SGDLS and CDR2 YYNGEE. Trimming at V came to 0 bases and at J to 3 bases, leaving 2 bases not matched to a gene. In DNA form, the CDR3 reads TGTGCCAGCAGCGTAGGGGACAGCTACACTGAAGCTTTCTTT. As protein: CASSVGDSYTEAFF. Supplemented by reference TRBV9 and TRBJ1-1, the full variable domain reads DSGVTQTPKHLITATGQRVTLRCSPRSGDLSVYWYQQSLDQGLQFLIQYYNGEERAKGNILERFSAQQFPDLHSELNLSSLELGDSALYFCASSVGDSYTEAFFGQGTRLTVV.

A few counts support this clonotype. The chain couples TRBV29-1 to TRBJ2-5, with a weak D call TRBD1 (5 bases). V shed 2 bases and J shed 5 bases, with 12 bases lying between them. The CDR3 runs 13 residues. Germline CDR1 reads SQVTM; CDR2 reads ANQGSEA. The CDR3 nucleotides read TGCAGCGTTGAAAAGGGGTCGGGTGAGACCCAGTACTTC. Its translation: CSVEKGSGETQYF.

The chain couples TRBV9 to TRBJ1-4, with a weak D call TRBD1 (5 bases). The CDR3 has 14 amino acids. V was trimmed by 4 bases and J by 6 bases, leaving 13 bases between them. Germline V lookup: CDR1 SGDLS, CDR2 YYNGEE. The CDR3 region is CASSPQGEDEKLFF. The CDR3 DNA is TGTGCCAGCAGCCCCCAGGGTGAAGATGAAAAACTGTTTTTT.